Below, one T cell receptor (beta chain) is given with its context. Its cognate antigen is unknown. The sample comes from a study of T-cell memory formation after mild COVID-19. Study findings and constraints: Clones contracting over day 15 to 85 were CD4/CD8 balanced, with later expanders leaning CD4+.

The germline CDR1 and CDR2 sequences are MNHNS and SASEGT. The CDR3 extends over 13 amino acids. The V end lost 10 bases, the J end lost 9 bases, and 19 bases lay between the germline ends. TCRdb reanalysed the 5' RACE reads using MiXCR and keeps one entry per CDR3 protein. Of about 290,000 distinct CDR3 sequences listed, about 20% are singletons. Sequenced sample: PBMCs or a T cell subset sorted from them (not recorded which). This chain connects TRBV6-1 to TRBJ2-1; D unclear. The TCR sequence derives from a man between 18 and 35 years old who had mild COVID-19 (a few samples of this study predate the infection). Cell type and time point are not known. In DNA form, the CDR3 reads TGTGCCATCCTCTGGGCAGGAACCGGTGAGCAGTTCTTC. Residues: CAILWAGTGEQFF.